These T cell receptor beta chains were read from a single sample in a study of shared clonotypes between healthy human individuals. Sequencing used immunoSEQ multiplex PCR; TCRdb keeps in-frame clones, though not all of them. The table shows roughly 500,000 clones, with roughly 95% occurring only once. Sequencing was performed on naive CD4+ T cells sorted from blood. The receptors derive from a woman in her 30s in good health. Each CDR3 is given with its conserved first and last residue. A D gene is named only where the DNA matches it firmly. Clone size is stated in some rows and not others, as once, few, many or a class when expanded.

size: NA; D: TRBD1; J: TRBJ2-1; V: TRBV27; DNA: TGTGCCAGCAGTCTGGGACAGCTTTACAATGAGCAGTTCTTC; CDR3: CASSLGQLYNEQFF
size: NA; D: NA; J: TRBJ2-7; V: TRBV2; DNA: TGTGCCAGCAGACCAGAAAGGTACAGACAGAACTACGAGCAGTACTTC; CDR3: CASRPERYRQNYEQYF
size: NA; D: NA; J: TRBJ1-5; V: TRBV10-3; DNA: TGTGCCATCAGTGTTGGGGGCGAGCAGCCCCAGCATTTT; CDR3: CAISVGGEQPQHF
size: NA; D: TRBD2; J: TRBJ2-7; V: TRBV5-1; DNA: TGCGCCAGCATGCAGACTAGCGGGATAAACGAGCAGTACTTC; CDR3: CASMQTSGINEQYF
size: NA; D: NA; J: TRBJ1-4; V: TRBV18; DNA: TGTGCCAGCTCAGTAAGATCGTCGGAAGAAAAACTGTTTTTT; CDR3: CASSVRSSEEKLFF
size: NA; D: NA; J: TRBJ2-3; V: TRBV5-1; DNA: TGCGCCAGCAGCTTGCTTAGATATCCAGATACGCAGTATTTT; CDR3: CASSLLRYPDTQYF
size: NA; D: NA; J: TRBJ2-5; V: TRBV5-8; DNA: TGTGCCATAAAACTCGGACACCATTGGGAGACCCAGTACTTC; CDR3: CAIKLGHHWETQYF
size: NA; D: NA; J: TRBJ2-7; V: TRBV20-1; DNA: TGCAGTGCTAGAGGACAGTACGAGCAGTACTTC; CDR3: CSARGQYEQYF
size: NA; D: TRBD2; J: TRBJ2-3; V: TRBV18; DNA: TGTGCCAGCTCACCCGGTATAATAGCGGGGAACACAGATACGCAGTATTTT; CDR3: CASSPGIIAGNTDTQYF
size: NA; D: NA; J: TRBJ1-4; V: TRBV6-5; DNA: TGTGCCAGCAGTCGGTGGGGGTCGGGCGATGAAAAACTGTTTTTT; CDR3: CASSRWGSGDEKLFF
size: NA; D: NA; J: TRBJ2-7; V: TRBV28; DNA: TGTGCCGCGGGGCCCGCAGGGGTCGGGTACGAGCAGTACTTC; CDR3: CAAGPAGVGYEQYF
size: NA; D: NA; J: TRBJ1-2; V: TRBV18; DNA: TGTGCCAGCTCACCTCCGTCGGGGAGTGACTATGGCTACACCTTC; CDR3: CASSPPSGSDYGYTF
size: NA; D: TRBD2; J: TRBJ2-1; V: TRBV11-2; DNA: TGTGCCAGCAGCTTCCTACCGGGACTAGTCTCTGAGCAGTTCTTC; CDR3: CASSFLPGLVSEQFF
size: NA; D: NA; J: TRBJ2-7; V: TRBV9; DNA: TGTGCCAGCAGCGTCGGTATAGACCTTGACGAGCAGTACTTC; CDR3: CASSVGIDLDEQYF
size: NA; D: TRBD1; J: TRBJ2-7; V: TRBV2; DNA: TGTGCCAGCCGGCAGGGGGACGAGCAGTACTTC; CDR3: CASRQGDEQYF
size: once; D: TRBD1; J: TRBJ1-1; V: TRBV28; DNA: TGTGCCAGCAGTTTAAATCCGTTCCGGACAGGGGGCTCTGAAGCTTTCTTT; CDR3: CASSLNPFRTGGSEAFF
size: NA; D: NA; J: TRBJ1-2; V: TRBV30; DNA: TGTGCCTGGAGTGTAAGATGGCAGTCCGATGGCTACACCTTC; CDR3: CAWSVRWQSDGYTF
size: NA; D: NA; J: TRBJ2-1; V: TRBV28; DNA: TGTGCCAGCAGTCCCGGGACCATAGACAATGAGCAGTTCTTC; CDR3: CASSPGTIDNEQFF
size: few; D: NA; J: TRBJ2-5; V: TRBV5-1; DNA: TGCGCCAGCAGTGACAGGGGAGGGTCAGAGACCCAGTACTTC; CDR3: CASSDRGGSETQYF